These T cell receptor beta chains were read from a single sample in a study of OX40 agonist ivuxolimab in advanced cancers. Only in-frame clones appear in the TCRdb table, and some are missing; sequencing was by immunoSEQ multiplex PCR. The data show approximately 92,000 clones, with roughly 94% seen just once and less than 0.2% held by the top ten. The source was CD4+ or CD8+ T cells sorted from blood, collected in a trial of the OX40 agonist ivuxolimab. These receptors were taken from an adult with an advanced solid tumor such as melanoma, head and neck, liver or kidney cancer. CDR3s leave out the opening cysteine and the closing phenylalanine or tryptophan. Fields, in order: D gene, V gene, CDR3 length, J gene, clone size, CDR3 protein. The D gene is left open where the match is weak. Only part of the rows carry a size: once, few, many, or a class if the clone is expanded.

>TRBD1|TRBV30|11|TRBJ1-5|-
AWSRQGIQPQH
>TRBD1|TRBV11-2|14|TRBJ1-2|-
ASSELPQGKDYGYT
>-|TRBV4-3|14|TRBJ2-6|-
ASSQEGSAGANVLT
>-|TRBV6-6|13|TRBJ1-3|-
ASSYSGLDGNTIY
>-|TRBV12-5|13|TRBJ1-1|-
ASGPVDTTVTEAF
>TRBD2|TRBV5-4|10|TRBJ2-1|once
ASRGGNNEQF
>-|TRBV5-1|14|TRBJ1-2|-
ASSLAGQGRRRGYT
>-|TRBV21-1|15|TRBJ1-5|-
ASSKISNPGGRQPQH
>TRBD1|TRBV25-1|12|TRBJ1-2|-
ASSDPQGARGYT
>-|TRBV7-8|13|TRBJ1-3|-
ASSLSGGSGNTIY
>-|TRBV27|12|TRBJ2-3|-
ASSFGKSTDTQY
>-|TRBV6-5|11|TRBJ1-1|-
ASSLVGSTEAF
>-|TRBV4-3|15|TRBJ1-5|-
ASSQEPGRYGNQPQH
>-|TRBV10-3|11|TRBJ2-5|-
AIAGGLAETQY
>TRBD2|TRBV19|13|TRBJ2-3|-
ASSIRGVGTDTQY
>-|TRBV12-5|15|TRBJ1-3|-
ASGLNPRPISGNTIY
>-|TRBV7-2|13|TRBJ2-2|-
ASSLRGTNTGELF
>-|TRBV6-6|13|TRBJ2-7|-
ASSRGGRSSYEQY
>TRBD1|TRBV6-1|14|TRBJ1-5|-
ASSVTGTGGNQPQH
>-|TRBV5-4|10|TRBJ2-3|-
ASSLSSGTQY
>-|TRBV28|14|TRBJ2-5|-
ASSLGYWREQETQY
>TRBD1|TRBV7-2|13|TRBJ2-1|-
ASSETRGQHNEQF
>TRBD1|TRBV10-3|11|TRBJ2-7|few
ATSPGQGNEQY
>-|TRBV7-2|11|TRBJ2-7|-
ASSSAPSYEQY
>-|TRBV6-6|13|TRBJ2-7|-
ASSYSKQGAYEQY
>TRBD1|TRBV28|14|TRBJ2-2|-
ASSLWTGGASGELF
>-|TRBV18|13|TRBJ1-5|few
ASSPLQGSNQPQH
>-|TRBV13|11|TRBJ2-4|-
ASSRRTAGIQY
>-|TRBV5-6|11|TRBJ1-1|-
ASSVVLNTEAF
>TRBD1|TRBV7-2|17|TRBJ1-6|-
ASSQQMGQGRSYNSPLH
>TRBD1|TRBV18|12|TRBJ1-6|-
ASSPGPGGSTLH
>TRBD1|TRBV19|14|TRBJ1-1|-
ASSRGRGRMNTEAF
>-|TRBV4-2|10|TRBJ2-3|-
ASSRAADTQY
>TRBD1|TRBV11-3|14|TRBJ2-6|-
ASSPGQGSGANVLT
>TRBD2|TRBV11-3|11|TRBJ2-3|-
ASGAAGADTQY
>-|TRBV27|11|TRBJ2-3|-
ASSSPLTDTQY
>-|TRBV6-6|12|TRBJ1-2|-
ASSYSRQAPGYT
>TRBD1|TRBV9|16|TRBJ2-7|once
ASSVARDREWRCNEQY
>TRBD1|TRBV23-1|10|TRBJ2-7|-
ASRTGSHEQY
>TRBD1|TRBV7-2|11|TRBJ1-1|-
ASSSQGDTEAF
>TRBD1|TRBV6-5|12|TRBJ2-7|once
ASSPRTGAYEQY
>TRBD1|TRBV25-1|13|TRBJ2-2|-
ASSEVRGLVGELF
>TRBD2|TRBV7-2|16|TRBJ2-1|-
ASSLAYIGTSAPIGQF
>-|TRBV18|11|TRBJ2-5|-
ASSPPMGETQY
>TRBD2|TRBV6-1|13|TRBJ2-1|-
ASSEESGRVHEQF